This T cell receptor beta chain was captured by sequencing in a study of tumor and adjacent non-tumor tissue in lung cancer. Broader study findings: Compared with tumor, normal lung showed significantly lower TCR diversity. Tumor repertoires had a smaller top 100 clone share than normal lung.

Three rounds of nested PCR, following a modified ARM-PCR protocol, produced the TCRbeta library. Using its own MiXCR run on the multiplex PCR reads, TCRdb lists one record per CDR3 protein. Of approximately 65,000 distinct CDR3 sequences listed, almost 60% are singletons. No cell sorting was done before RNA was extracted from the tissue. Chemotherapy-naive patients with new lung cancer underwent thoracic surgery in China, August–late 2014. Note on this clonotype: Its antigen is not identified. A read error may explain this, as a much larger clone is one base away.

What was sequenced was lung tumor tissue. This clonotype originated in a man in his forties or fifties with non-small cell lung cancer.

The CDR3 here is CVSSFQENYEQYF. The CDR3 DNA reads TGTGTCAGCAGCTTCCAGGAAAACTACGAGCAGTACTTC. The gene calls are TRBV11-2 and TRBJ2-7; unclear D gene. Germline lookup yields CDR1 SGHAT and CDR2 FQNNGV. This CDR3 region has 13 residues.